The present T cell receptor (beta chain) was sequenced within a study of cytomegalovirus exposure and HLA in healthy donors (dated by TCRdb to 2015 to 2018). For the study in its entirety: In an earlier analysis of 450 to 750 of the donors, approximately 300 Gb of sequence data and some 120 million unique TCR beta sequences from 180 million or so T cells were reported. Across 398 genotyped donors of the cohort, an average of approximately 220,000 unique TCR beta nucleotide sequences per donor were sequenced, and roughly 20% of those sequences were non-productive. Of the 398 genotyped donors, approximately 83% fell in the genetic ancestry cluster associated with self-reported Caucasian donors. Typing coverage differed by locus: A, B, C, DRB1 and DQB1 were typed in about 620-640 donors, DQA1 in around 500, DPA1 in some 570, and DPB1 in just under 490. HLA typing covered class I and class II loci at four-digit resolution. Along with the 666-subject first cohort, a separate validation cohort of approximately 110 different subjects was used. About 5 DR-DQ haplotypes were handled as single units for association and clustering, since linkage in the cohort was strong. Using immunosequencing, the study profiled T cell repertoires from approximately 700 subjects and related those repertoires to cytomegalovirus serostatus. Every repertoire in the discovery cohort had been generated on one and the same sequencing platform. Donor age, sex, ethnicity and CMV serostatus were compiled together with the repertoire data. To predict cytomegalovirus infection status, the study combined high-throughput TCR immunosequencing, statistical association of individual TCRs with disease status, and machine learning. Genome-wide SNP genotypes for about 60% of the roughly 700 donors were used in a later genetic analysis, which treated that subset as a discovery cohort. The aim of the study was to test whether cataloging public T cell receptors could identify signatures of past pathogen exposure. In the later analysis, no new phenotypic data were used to find candidate immune exposures; instead, reliance was placed on TCR beta sequences and their occurrence across donors. To decide whether each TCR beta V gene segment behaved as functional or pseudogenic, an earlier analysis of fewer than 750 of the donors relied on high-throughput TCR beta sequencing. An early release covering more than 500 HLA-typed donors comprised about 310 gigabases of sequencing data and roughly 85 million unique TCR sequences. In a later analysis, previously published TCR beta repertoires from several hundred donors were re-analyzed and high-resolution HLA genotyping was added so that TCR occurrence patterns could be studied. Study-level results and caveats: Several of the top co-occurrence clusters appeared to be linked to parvovirus B19, influenza, CMV and Epstein-Barr virus, according to a later analysis. For the cohort, immune exposure information was limited to CMV serostatus. According to a later analysis, most CMV-associated TCR beta chains appeared to be HLA-restricted, and the HLA associations seemed to be driven largely by CMV exposure. A further reported finding was that TCR beta sequences accurately predicted the HLA-A and HLA-B alleles for most subjects in the first cohort. An earlier analysis of around 540 of the donors showed that most TCR beta V segments appeared in productive rearrangements either about 87% or about 30% of the time, which broadly matched IMGT annotations. Because HLA typing was unavailable for some donors at each locus, only the typed subset was used in association tests. Some IMGT-functional V segments, including TRBV6-2 and TRBV6-3, could not be distinguished by the 87-base-pair reads and were therefore excluded. Presence/absence analyses assumed roughly uniform sequencing depth across donors, an assumption that may not hold. In a later genetic analysis, a missense DCLRE1C variant was associated with V-gene and J-gene trimming of TCR beta chains, and the association was replicated in an independent cohort. According to a later analysis, TCR association rates differed among HLA loci, with DRB1 alleles showing the most associated TCRs and HLA-C alleles showing the fewest. It was suggested by the authors that the approach could potentially be generalized to other disease states and immunological phenotypes. In both the original and validation cohorts, the classifier was reported to diagnose cytomegalovirus status with high specificity and sensitivity. Correlated functional status among segregating V segments might be attributable to linkage disequilibrium, but an unknown experimental factor could not be ruled out. A later analysis associated around 16,000 TCR beta sequences with specific HLA alleles at a false discovery rate of 0.05. A cluster of highly shared sequence variants was judged likely to be a technical artifact of the sequencing pipeline. When HLA alleles, especially DR and DQ, strongly co-occurred, TCR associations were difficult to assign to individual alleles. A later genetic analysis reported fewer N-insertions in productive TCRs among donors in an Asian-associated ancestry cluster than the roughly 670-donor mean. A later analysis found that HLA-associated TCR beta chains were more clonally expanded and had lower generation probabilities than equally common non-associated chains. Only TCR beta chains were sequenced in this cohort, and the absence of alpha or paired-chain data limited detectable features. Because counts were too low, about 18 rarely observed V segments, including chromosome 9 orphons, were left out of the earlier analysis of about 500 of the donors. A total of 150 or so TCR beta chains were listed by the study as associated with cytomegalovirus. Across donors, most TCR sequences were observed very rarely, whereas some public TCRs were present in many individuals. In vitro tests confirmed that a few of the cytomegalovirus-associated TCR beta chains recognize cytomegalovirus antigens.

Measured from the cysteine to the phenylalanine, the CDR3 is 16 residues long. The entry retains the CDR3 DNA only, 48 bases that are in frame from base 1. Cut back by 5 bases and 6 bases, the V and J ends lie 22 bases apart. CDR1 SEHNR and CDR2 FQNEAQ are derived from the germline V gene (reference sequence). Library preparation was by the immunoSEQ multiplex PCR assay. A mixture of 60 forward primers for TCR Vbeta segments and 13 reverse primers for TCR Jbeta segments was used in the multiplex PCR. The CDR3 region of rearranged TCR beta genes was amplified from genomic DNA with a multiplex PCR assay. The amplified TCR beta libraries were sequenced on the Illumina HiSeq System as 87-base-pair reads. Per the original workflow: A later analysis counted 65 million to 90 million unique TCR beta chains across the roughly 700 repertoires, and some 11 million of these chains were shared by at least two donors. A nearest-neighbor algorithm error-corrected the raw reads and collapsed the reads into unique sequences, merging closely related sequences to remove PCR and sequencing errors. Alignment of CDR3 sequences to IMGT reference sequences was used to assign V, D and J gene segments. Each retained sequence needed at least a six-nucleotide match to both a V gene segment and a J gene segment. Rearrangements were called productive when the CDR3 lacked stop codons and stayed in frame with V and J; all others were non-productive. CDR3 was defined by IMGT convention, running from the second conserved V-encoded cysteine to the conserved J-encoded phenylalanine. The earlier analysis of about 570 of the donors excluded any sequence lacking an unambiguous match to a single V gene segment. In an earlier analysis of 587 of the donors, a V segment was called functional when productive rearrangements were above 56.7%, and segregating when the standard deviation between donors exceeded 5%. To diagnose cytomegalovirus status from the catalog of TCR beta chain sequences, a statistical classification framework was built. In a later analysis, TCR nucleotide sequences were compared against IMGT/GENE-DB human TR gene sequences so that V and J genes could be assigned. Using the TCRdist pipeline, a later analysis assigned CDR3 sequences along with most-parsimonious VDJ recombination scenarios. In a later analysis, every TCR beta chain was defined by the combination of its CDR3 amino acid sequence and its V-gene family, and reads without a unique V-gene family were dropped. In a later analysis, some 600 highly shared, low-generation-probability nucleotide sequences were removed to address suspected cross-contamination and a sequencing artifact. In a later analysis, a clonal expansion index for each public chain was calculated from normalized within-repertoire ranks of inferred template counts. A later analysis computed generation probabilities with a VDJ recombination model fitted to out-of-frame rearrangements, and checked the results against IGoR. In a later analysis, hypergeometric tests were used to score TCR-TCR, TCR-HLA and TCR-CMV co-occurrence, with a repertoire-size bias correction applied to TCR pairs. To estimate false discovery rates, a later analysis permuted the HLA or CMV assignments 20 times. In a later analysis, co-occurring TCRs were grouped using DBSCAN, with TCRdist sequence similarity added in when clustering inside HLA-allele-positive subsets. For co-occurrence clustering, repertoires with fewer than 30,000 or more than 120,000 public chains were excluded, along with 5 or 6 repertoires with anomalous nucleotide sharing. TCRdb took over this immuneACCESS table, retaining in-frame rearrangements with V and J assigned. Such tables are incomplete; in checked studies, under half of the missing clones stem from an unresolved V gene, and the remainder is unexplained. Clonal size and the V and J genes are those of that table, whereas D and trimming came from the DNA. Counted in this sample were approximately 88,000 clones; 64% of them appeared once. About 3.5% of the sample goes to the ten largest clones.

The cohort was made up of about 670 healthy bone marrow donors. All cohort members were sampled while nominally healthy, although unrecorded immune exposures were likely present. The donor was CMV seronegative and belonged to the group of 350 to 400 seronegative cohort members. Each donor provided a peripheral blood sample, and peripheral blood mononuclear cells were used for TCR beta sequencing. The Qiagen DNeasy Blood Extraction Kit was used to extract genomic DNA from the blood cell samples. In the case of this clone: It lacks a known antigen. Base qualities were left out, and no much larger clone turns up one base away.

The sequence came from a man aged 55 to 70 in good health and CMV-seronegative. The specimen sequenced was PBMCs. This sequence uses TRBV7-9 and TRBJ1-2, and possibly TRBD1, on 5 matching bases. The CDR3 in this case is CASSPAGLFLNDGYTF. The nucleotide sequence is given as TGTGCCAGCAGCCCTGCGGGACTCTTCCTAAACGATGGCTACACCTTC.